The rows below give T cell receptor beta chains drawn from one sample of a study of cytotoxic CD8 clonotypes in ibrutinib-treated CLL. Generated by immunoSEQ multiplex PCR, the TCRdb table keeps only in-frame clones and is missing some. Of about 200,000 clones listed, approximately 75% are singletons. This material consisted of PBMCs, taken after 12 months of ibrutinib treatment. The source is a human donor with chronic lymphocytic leukemia. The CDR3 runs from the conserved cysteine through the conserved F or W. D genes are given only for firm matches. The size of a clone is reported for some rows only, either as once, few or many, or as a class for expanded clones.

d_gene	v_gene	abundance	j_gene	CDR3nt	CDR3aa
TRBD1	TRBV7-6	NA	TRBJ2-7	TGTGCCAGCAGCGAGGACAGGGGCCTTTCCTACGAGCAGTACTTC	CASSEDRGLSYEQYF
NA	TRBV19	NA	TRBJ2-7	TGTGCCAGTAGTAGGGCTGCCTCCTACGAGCAGTACTTC	CASSRAASYEQYF
NA	TRBV7-6	NA	TRBJ2-1	TGTGCCAGCAGCTTAGCCTCGAGGTTCTACAATGAGCAGTTCTTC	CASSLASRFYNEQFF
NA	TRBV6-1	NA	TRBJ1-1	TGTGCCAGCAGTTTGGGGGGGCCTGGAGTCACTGAAGCTTTCTTT	CASSLGGPGVTEAFF
TRBD1	TRBV19	few	TRBJ1-6	TGTGCCAGTAGGCCCGGGACAGGGGGGGCACCCCTCCACTTT	CASRPGTGGAPLHF
NA	TRBV28	NA	TRBJ2-1	TGTGCCAGCTATCTTGGGCGACCAAGCTCCTACAATGAGCAGTTCTTC	CASYLGRPSSYNEQFF
NA	TRBV2	NA	TRBJ1-6	TGTGCCAGCAGTGTTGAGGCAGGTGGAAACTCACCCCTCCACTTT	CASSVEAGGNSPLHF
NA	TRBV28	NA	TRBJ1-3	TGTGCCAGCAGTTTACCCGACAGAAAGGGAAACACCATATATTTT	CASSLPDRKGNTIYF
NA	TRBV5-4	NA	TRBJ2-7	TGTGCCAGCAGCCCGGACTACTCCTACGAGCAGTACTTC	CASSPDYSYEQYF
NA	TRBV4-2	NA	TRBJ2-1	TGTGCCAGCAGCCAAGAGGGGGATGAGCAGTTCTTC	CASSQEGDEQFF
NA	TRBV4-1	once	TRBJ2-7	TGCGCCAGCAGCCAAACGGGGACATCTCGATACGAGCAGTACTTC	CASSQTGTSRYEQYF
NA	TRBV9	NA	TRBJ2-3	TGTGCCAGCAGCGTAAGTCCCCTTAGCACAGATACGCAGTATTTT	CASSVSPLSTDTQYF
NA	TRBV5-6	NA	TRBJ1-1	TGTGCCAGCAGCTTAAGGGGCCCTGAAGCTTTCTTT	CASSLRGPEAFF
NA	TRBV30	NA	TRBJ2-7	TGTGCCTGGACTGTACCGGACTTCTTTCTTGGGGCGCACGGACACGAGCAGTACTTC	CAWTVPDFFLGAHGHEQYF
NA	TRBV27	NA	TRBJ1-5	TGTGCCAGCAGCCCTGGGTCCCTGCTTTCCCAGCATTTT	CASSPGSLLSQHF
NA	TRBV15	NA	TRBJ2-1	TGTGCCACCAGCAGCGGGTCGCTCAATGAGCAGTTCTTC	CATSSGSLNEQFF
TRBD1	TRBV10-2	NA	TRBJ2-1	TGCGCCAGCAGATACAGGGGTAATGAGCAGTTCTTC	CASRYRGNEQFF
NA	TRBV10-3	NA	TRBJ2-7	TGTGCCATCAATACGGGTTCCGGGACGGTCCCCTACGAGCAGTACTTC	CAINTGSGTVPYEQYF
TRBD1	TRBV5-1	few	TRBJ1-5	TGCGCCAGCAGCTTGGAGAGGGGGCGGCCCCAGCATTTT	CASSLERGRPQHF
TRBD1	TRBV10-3	few	TRBJ1-6	TGTGCCATCAGCGATACAGGGGGCATTGATTCACCCCTCCACTTT	CAISDTGGIDSPLHF
NA	TRBV12-5	NA	TRBJ2-3	TGTGCTAGTGGTTTCAAAGATACGCAGTATTTT	CASGFKDTQYF
TRBD1	TRBV6-5	NA	TRBJ1-6	TGTGCCAGCAGTTCCCGGGTGGGACAGGGGGTCCTACCCCTCCACTTT	CASSSRVGQGVLPLHF
NA	TRBV29-1	NA	TRBJ1-2	TGCAGCGTTGACGACATAGCTAACTATGGCTACACCTTC	CSVDDIANYGYTF
NA	TRBV7-2	few	TRBJ2-7	TGTGCCAGCAGCACCCAGGCCAACGAGCAGTACTTC	CASSTQANEQYF
NA	TRBV18	NA	TRBJ2-6	TGTGCCAGCTCACGGGGCAGCTCTGGGGCCAACGTCCTGACTTTC	CASSRGSSGANVLTF
NA	TRBV2	NA	TRBJ2-1	TGTGCCAGCAGTGAAGAGACTGGGGCCTACAATGAGCAGTTCTTC	CASSEETGAYNEQFF
NA	TRBV6-5	once	TRBJ1-2	TGTGCCAGCAGTTCAGGGTTTCGCTACACCTTC	CASSSGFRYTF
TRBD2	TRBV6-1	NA	TRBJ2-1	TGTGCCAGCAGCCCGCGCAGCGGGGGGGCGAATGAGCAGTTCTTC	CASSPRSGGANEQFF
NA	TRBV9	NA	TRBJ2-3	TGTGCCAGCAGCGTAGGAGCTAGCAAGGACTCAGATACGCAGTATTTT	CASSVGASKDSDTQYF
TRBD2	TRBV6-6	NA	TRBJ2-1	TGTGCCAGCAGATTCACCGGGACTAGTTACAATGAGCAGTTCTTC	CASRFTGTSYNEQFF
TRBD2	TRBV2	NA	TRBJ2-3	TGTGCCAGCAGTGGTCCGTCGGGACTAGGTCCCGATACGCAGTATTTT	CASSGPSGLGPDTQYF
NA	TRBV5-1	few	TRBJ1-1	TGCGCCAGCAGCTTTGATGGTTCGAACACTGAAGCTTTCTTT	CASSFDGSNTEAFF
NA	TRBV29-1	once	TRBJ1-4	TGCAGCGCCCGGGCTGCGAATGAAAAACTGTTTTTT	CSARAANEKLFF
NA	TRBV7-8	few	TRBJ1-2	TGTGCCAGCAGACTCCTCCCGTCAGCTCTCTATGGCTACACCTTC	CASRLLPSALYGYTF
NA	TRBV10-1	few	TRBJ2-7	TGCGCCAACAAACGGGGGTTCCACGAGCAGTACTTC	CANKRGFHEQYF
NA	TRBV7-5	NA	TRBJ1-3	TGTGTCAGAAGCCGTTTCCCCTCCTCTGGAAACACCATATATTTT	CVRSRFPSSGNTIYF
TRBD1	TRBV7-2	NA	TRBJ2-5	TGTGCCAGCAGAGGGACAGCTCAAGAGACCCAGTACTTC	CASRGTAQETQYF
TRBD1	TRBV4-2	NA	TRBJ1-1	TGTGCCAGCAGCCAAGCGACAGGGTCCACTGAAGCTTTCTTT	CASSQATGSTEAFF
NA	TRBV15	NA	TRBJ1-2	TGTGCCACCAGCAGAGATCTGGGGTCACATAATAACTATGGCTACACCTTC	CATSRDLGSHNNYGYTF
NA	TRBV29-1	few	TRBJ2-2	TGCAGCGTTGGTCTAGATCGCACCGGGGAGCTGTTTTTT	CSVGLDRTGELFF
NA	TRBV18	NA	TRBJ1-6	TGTGCCAGCTCACAAAGGGGATCTCCTGATAATTCACCCCTCCACTTT	CASSQRGSPDNSPLHF
NA	TRBV5-4	NA	TRBJ2-2	TGTGCCAGCAGCTTCCAAAGTCGGCTGACGAACACCGGGGAGCTGTTTTTT	CASSFQSRLTNTGELFF
NA	TRBV7-9	NA	TRBJ2-1	TGTGCCAGCAGCCTCTCCAATGAGCAGTTCTTC	CASSLSNEQFF
TRBD1	TRBV15	NA	TRBJ2-1	TGTGCCACCAGCAGAGAGGGACAGGGAAGAGAGCAGTTCTTC	CATSREGQGREQFF
TRBD2	TRBV10-2	NA	TRBJ2-7	TGCGCCAGCAGTGATCCGGGGGGCGAGCAGTACTTC	CASSDPGGEQYF
TRBD2	TRBV5-1	NA	TRBJ2-3	TGCGCCAGCAGCTTGGGATACCGGGGGGGAAGCACAGATACGCAGTATTTT	CASSLGYRGGSTDTQYF
NA	TRBV7-9	NA	TRBJ2-2	TGTGCCAGCAGCTTAAGGGCTACCAACACCGGGGAGCTGTTTTTT	CASSLRATNTGELFF
NA	TRBV27	once	TRBJ2-3	TGTGCCAGCAGTTCCGGGGGCGATCCAACTACGCAGTATTTT	CASSSGGDPTTQYF
NA	TRBV6-1	NA	TRBJ2-1	TGTGCCAGCAGCCCCCGATTCTTC	CASSPRFF
NA	TRBV11-2	NA	TRBJ1-1	TGTGCCAGCAGCTTAGATCTTCCCCACCCGGGGAACGAAGCTTTCTTT	CASSLDLPHPGNEAFF
NA	TRBV27	NA	TRBJ2-7	TGTGCCAGCAGTTTAAGGGTTTACCACGAGCAGTACTTC	CASSLRVYHEQYF
NA	TRBV18	NA	TRBJ2-7	TGTGCCAGCTCACCAAGTAGGGTAGGCGAGCAGTACTTC	CASSPSRVGEQYF
TRBD2	TRBV7-8	NA	TRBJ2-1	TGTGCCAGCAGCCTGCCTCTAGCGGGGGGCCCAATATCAATGTTCTTC	CASSLPLAGGPISMFF
TRBD1	TRBV28	many	TRBJ1-5	TGTGCCAGCTACAGGGGTAGCAATCAGCCCCAGCATTTT	CASYRGSNQPQHF
TRBD1	TRBV12-5	NA	TRBJ2-7	TGTGCTAGTGGTACCGGACAGGGTACCTCCTACGAGCAGTACTTC	CASGTGQGTSYEQYF